Listed here are 18 T cell receptor beta chains from one sample, sequenced in a study of blood T cell repertoires in COVID-19 (dated by TCRdb to the early 2020s). Library preparation used the immunoSEQ multiplex PCR assay. This immuneACCESS table, as held by TCRdb, lists in-frame sequences with V and J called but not all clones. Of the missing ones, under half trace to an unresolved V gene in checked studies; the others have no known cause. The sample records about 160,000 clones, less than 85% of which are singletons. The top ten hold about 10% of the sample. What was sequenced was peripheral blood. The receptors stem from an elderly woman with active or convalescent COVID-19.

This chain joins TRBV19 and TRBJ1-2; tentatively, D is TRBD1 (6 bases). Germline V CDR1 and CDR2: LNHDA, SQIVND (reference sequence). The V end lost 5 bases, the J end lost 6 bases, and 28 bases lay between the germline ends. The CDR3 has 18 amino acids. This CDR3 reads CASSPLTRGARAGDGYTF. CDR3 DNA: TGTGCCAGTAGTCCTCTCACCCGGGGGGCCCGGGCAGGGGATGGCTACACCTTC.

The chain is built from TRBV5-1 and TRBJ2-5; the match to TRBD2 covers 7 bases. CDR1 is SGHRS and CDR2 is YFSETQ in the germline V gene. J lost 0 bases, V lost 3 bases, and 2 bases had no gene match. The CDR3 covers 14 residues. The CDR3 nucleotides are TGCGCCAGCAGCTCCGGACTAGACCAAGAGACCCAGTACTTC. Protein product: CASSSGLDQETQYF.

V usage is TRBV7-9 and J usage is TRBJ2-7; D is perhaps TRBD2 (5 bases). The germline V and J ends were trimmed by 5 bases and 2 bases, with 16 bases remaining between them. The germline V gene has CDR1 SEHNR and CDR2 FQNEAQ (reference sequence). CDR3 size: 15 residues. The CDR3 is CASSPRRTAAYEQYF. The CDR3 bases are TGTGCCAGCAGCCCGCGGAGGACGGCTGCCTACGAGCAGTACTTC.

J is TRBJ1-6 and V is TRBV6-5, with 9 bases that match TRBD1. Germline V CDR1 and CDR2: MNHEY, SVGAGI. This CDR3 spans 14 amino acids. The trim removed 5 bases at V and 8 bases at J, leaving 4 bases unmatched. CDR3 amino acids: CASSTGTGYSPLHF. The CDR3 nucleotides read TGTGCCAGCAGTACCGGGACAGGGTATTCACCCCTCCACTTT.

This rearrangement joins TRBV5-1 to TRBJ2-1, with D maybe TRBD1 (6 bases). The V gene's germline CDR1 is SGHRS and CDR2 YFSETQ. Trimming pared 0 bases from V and 12 bases from J, leaving 19 bases between. The CDR3 is made up of 15 amino acids. The CDR3 reads CASSLGIPGDIGQFF. The CDR3 nucleotides read TGCGCCAGCAGCTTGGGGATTCCAGGGGATATTGGGCAGTTCTTC.

On this clone: The sample has other DNA sequences that encode this CDR3 too. This chain's CDR3 is CASSHSYEQYF. The CDR3 DNA reads TGTGCCAGCAGCCATTCCTACGAGCAGTACTTC. V is TRBV28 and J is TRBJ2-7; D is unclear. The CDR3 sequence is 11 residues long. CDR1 is MDHEN and CDR2 is SYDVKM in the germline V gene. Trimming pared 6 bases from V and 1 base from J, leaving 4 bases between.

The V gene is TRBV6-5, the J gene TRBJ1-1, with no clear D. V lost 10 bases to trimming and J lost 0 bases, with 18 bases between them. The CDR3 loop spans 15 amino acids. Germline CDR1 MNHEY, CDR2 SVGAGI. The CDR3 spells CATQLEELLNTEAFF. Written as DNA, the CDR3 is TGTGCCACCCAGTTGGAGGAACTGCTGAACACTGAAGCTTTCTTT.

The rearrangement links TRBV5-4 to TRBJ1-2; 7 nucleotides line up with TRBD1. Germline values: CDR1 SGHNT, CDR2 YYREEE (reference sequence). This CDR3 comprises 15 residues. The junction had 11 bases not matched to a gene; V was cut back by 4 bases and J by 5 bases. CDR3: CASSPGGGGLYGYTF. The CDR3 region has the DNA TGTGCCAGCAGCCCAGGGGGTGGGGGTCTTTATGGCTACACCTTC.

The chain recombines TRBV19 with TRBJ2-2, with 7 bases that match TRBD2. The ends lost 2 bases at V and 5 bases at J; junction bases unmatched: 8. Germline loops: CDR1 LNHDA, CDR2 SQIVND (reference sequence). CDR3 length equals 16 residues. CDR3 nucleotide sequence: TGTGCCAGTAGTATACTTGGCGGGAGAGGTACCGGGGAGCTGTTTTTT. Encoded protein: CASSILGGRGTGELFF.

This clone has just a few counts. The chain joins TRBV4-2 to TRBJ2-3; 7 bases map to TRBD2. The CDR3 loop spans 16 amino acids. The junction had 8 bases not matched to a gene; V was cut back by 1 base and J by 4 bases. Per the germline V gene, CDR1 is LGHNA and CDR2 is YNFKEQ. The CDR3 sequence: CASSQVGGSESDTQYF. CDR3 DNA sequence: TGTGCCAGCAGCCAAGTCGGCGGGAGTGAGTCAGATACGCAGTATTTT.

The V call is TRBV18, the J call TRBJ2-1; 7 positions match TRBD1. The CDR3 runs 15 residues. Germline V gene data show CDR1 as KGHSH and CDR2 as LQKENI. Trimming at V came to 4 bases and at J to 0 bases, leaving 3 bases not matched to a gene. CDR3 sequence reads: CASSLRDSSYNEQFF. The CDR3 DNA reads as TGTGCCAGCTCACTGAGGGACAGCTCCTACAATGAGCAGTTCTTC.

This sequence joins TRBV19 and TRBJ1-2; tentatively, D is TRBD1 (5 bases). The germline CDR1 and CDR2 sequences are LNHDA and SQIVND (reference sequence). This CDR3 contains 13 residues. The V gene lost 4 bases and the J gene lost 10 bases, with 16 bases spanning the gap. CDR3 protein: CASSKHRMSDYTF. The CDR3 DNA sequence: TGTGCCAGTAGTAAACACAGGATGTCTGACTACACCTTC.

This clone was observed a few times. The chain combines TRBV20-1 with TRBJ2-7; 9 bases map to TRBD2. The V gene's germline CDR1 is DFQATT and CDR2 SNEGSKA (reference sequence). The ends lost 3 bases at V and 3 bases at J; junction bases unmatched: 6. There are 14 residues in the CDR3. The CDR3 bases are TGCAGTGCTAGTAGAAGCGGGAGGTACTACGAGCAGTACTTC. Its protein product is CSASRSGRYYEQYF.

This clone showed up just a few times. CDR3 loop: CATSRKGGNSPLHF. The CDR3 DNA is TGTGCCACCAGCAGAAAAGGCGGGAATTCACCCCTCCACTTT. This chain connects TRBV15 to TRBJ1-6; D ambiguous. The CDR3 is 14 amino acids. The germline V gene has CDR1 LNHNV and CDR2 YYDKDF (reference sequence). Trimming cost V 2 bases and J 7 bases, with 9 bases left between them. The entire variable domain, with the rest obtained from reference TRBV15 and TRBJ1-6, is as follows: DAMVIQNPRYQVTQFGKPVTLSCSQTLNHNVMYWYQQKSSQAPKLLFHYYDKDFNNEADTPDNFQSRRPNTSFCFLDIRSPGLGDTAMYLCATSRKGGNSPLHFGNGTRLTVT.

This sequence joins TRBV18 and TRBJ1-1; D may be TRBD1 (5 bases). Germline CDR1 KGHSH, CDR2 LQKENI. V lost 6 bases, J lost 8 bases, and 25 bases lay in between. CDR3 size: 16 residues. The CDR3 region is CASSTLGRPGGSEAFF. Here the CDR3 DNA reads TGTGCCAGCTCTACGCTGGGACGGCCGGGAGGATCGGAAGCTTTCTTT.

The chain couples TRBV19 to TRBJ1-2; a weak D match, TRBD1 (5 bases). Trimming shortened V by 5 bases and J by 6 bases, and 10 bases separated the two germline ends. The CDR3 has 12 residues. CDR1 and CDR2 (germline): LNHDA, SQIVND (reference sequence). This CDR3 is CASSFQGDGYTF. CDR3 DNA sequence: TGTGCCAGTAGTTTCCAAGGGGATGGCTACACCTTC. The full variable domain, rest sourced from reference TRBV19 and TRBJ1-2, is DGGITQSPKYLFRKEGQNVTLSCEQNLNHDAMYWYRQDPGQGLRLIYYSQIVNDFQKGDIAEGYSVSREKKESFPLTVTSAQKNPTAFYLCASSFQGDGYTFGSGTRLTVV.

The chain combines TRBV5-1 with TRBJ2-1, with 13 positions matching TRBD2. The ends lost 0 bases at V and 9 bases at J; junction bases unmatched: 15. This CDR3 has 19 residues. CDR1 and CDR2 (germline): SGHRS, YFSETQ. The CDR3 nucleotides read TGCGCCAGCAGCTTGGCCGGAGGTCCCGGGACTAGCGGGAATCTTGAGCAGTTCTTC. Amino acids: CASSLAGGPGTSGNLEQFF.

The chain recombines TRBV3-1 (or the pseudogene TRBV3-2) with TRBJ2-3; 7 bases align to TRBD2. J gave up 2 bases and V 6 bases, and 5 bases lay outside the gene matches. This CDR3 contains 14 residues. Germline V gene sequence: CDR1 LGHDT, CDR2 YNNKEL (reference sequence). The CDR3 DNA reads as TGTGCCAGCAGTGAGCGGGGTTTCACAGATACGCAGTATTTT. Its protein product is CASSERGFTDTQYF.